These 5 T cell receptor beta chains were sequenced from one sample in a study of cytomegalovirus exposure and HLA in healthy donors. This PCR relied on a set of 60 Vbeta primers and 13 Jbeta primers. The method was immunoSEQ multiplex PCR; TCRdb's version includes in-frame clones alone and lacks a portion of them. The sample yields fewer than 140,000 clones, 70% to 85% seen once. Sequencing was performed on PBMCs. These receptors originate from a boy aged 5-17 years in good health and CMV-seronegative.

V gene TRBV25-1 combines with J gene TRBJ1-2; 10 bases are a match to TRBD1. The germline gives CDR1 MGHDK, CDR2 SYGVNS. V was clipped by 2 bases and J by 4 bases; unmatched bases: 4. There are 15 residues in the CDR3. In DNA form, the CDR3 reads TGTGCCAGCAGTGAACCGACAGGGGGCGCCTATGGCTACACCTTC. Amino acids: CASSEPTGGAYGYTF.

This clone was observed a single time. The chain joins TRBV6-5 to TRBJ2-7; 10 nucleotides align to TRBD1. This CDR3 is 14 amino acids long. CDR1 and CDR2 (germline): MNHEY, SVGAGI. J was trimmed by 5 bases and V by 4 bases; bases with no gene match: 5. The CDR3 sequence: CASSLWTGGNEQYF. The CDR3 DNA follows: TGTGCCAGCAGTTTGTGGACAGGGGGGAACGAGCAGTACTTC.

The chain joins TRBV25-1 to TRBJ1-2, with TRBD1 as a possible D gene (5 bases). This CDR3 is 13 amino acids long. Germline V gene sequence: CDR1 MGHDK, CDR2 SYGVNS. V lost 1 base and J 4 bases, leaving 7 bases between the germline ends. CDR3 protein: CASSEWRGYGYTF. As DNA, the CDR3 is TGTGCCAGCAGTGAATGGAGGGGCTATGGCTACACCTTC.

The V and J genes are TRBV7-6 and TRBJ1-2, with D possibly being TRBD1 (5 bases). V lost 5 bases and J lost 4, with 20 bases in between. The CDR3 is 16 amino acids. CDR1 SGHVS and CDR2 FNYEAQ come from the germline V gene. The CDR3 is CASSPQSGGRIYGYTF. The CDR3 nucleotides are TGTGCCAGCAGCCCACAATCCGGGGGTCGTATCTATGGCTACACCTTC. The full variable domain, with the rest looked up from reference TRBV7-6 and TRBJ1-2, is GAGVSQSPRYKVTKRGQDVALRCDPISGHVSLYWYRQALGQGPEFLTYFNYEAQQDKSGLPNDRFSAERPEGSISTLTIQRTEQRDSAMYRCASSPQSGGRIYGYTFGSGTRLTVV.

This clone was picked up a small number of times. The V call is TRBV9, the J call TRBJ2-1, with D possibly matching TRBD2 (5 bases). This CDR3 has 12 residues. Germline V gene sequence: CDR1 SGDLS, CDR2 YYNGEE. V dropped 4 bases and J dropped 9 bases, with 11 bases sitting between them. CDR3 nucleotides: TGTGCCAGCAGCCCGGGATGGGGTGAGCAGTTCTTC. Its translation: CASSPGWGEQFF.